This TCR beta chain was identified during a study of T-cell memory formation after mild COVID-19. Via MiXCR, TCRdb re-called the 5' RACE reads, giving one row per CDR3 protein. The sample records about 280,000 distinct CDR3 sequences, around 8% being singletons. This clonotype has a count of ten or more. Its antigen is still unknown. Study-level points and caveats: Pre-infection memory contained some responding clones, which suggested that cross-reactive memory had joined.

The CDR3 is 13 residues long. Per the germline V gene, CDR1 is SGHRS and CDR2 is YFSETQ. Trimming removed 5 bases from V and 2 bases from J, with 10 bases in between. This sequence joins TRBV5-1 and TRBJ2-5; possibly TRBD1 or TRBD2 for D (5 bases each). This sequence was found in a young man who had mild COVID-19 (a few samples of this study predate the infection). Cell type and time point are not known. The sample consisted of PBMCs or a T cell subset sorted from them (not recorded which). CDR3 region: CASRPWGQETQYF. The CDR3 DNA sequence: TGCGCCAGCAGGCCCTGGGGGCAAGAGACCCAGTACTTC.